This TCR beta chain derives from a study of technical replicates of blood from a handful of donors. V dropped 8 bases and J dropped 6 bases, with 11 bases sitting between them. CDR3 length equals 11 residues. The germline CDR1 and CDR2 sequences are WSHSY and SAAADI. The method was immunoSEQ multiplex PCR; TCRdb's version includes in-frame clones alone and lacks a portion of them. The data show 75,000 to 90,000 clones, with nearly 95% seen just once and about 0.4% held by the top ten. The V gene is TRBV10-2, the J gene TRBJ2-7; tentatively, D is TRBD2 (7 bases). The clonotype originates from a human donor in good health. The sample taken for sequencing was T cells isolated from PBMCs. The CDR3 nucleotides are TGCGCCAGCGGGGGGGGCGGCGAGCAGTACTTC. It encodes CASGGGGEQYF.